The T cell receptor beta chain under discussion was sequenced for a study of shared T cell receptors in the human thymus. Trimming took 2 bases from V and 4 from J, leaving 3 bases between them. Per the germline V gene, CDR1 is MDHEN and CDR2 is SYDVKM. The CDR3 extends over 12 amino acids. Method: immunoSEQ multiplex PCR; TCRdb's copy keeps in-frame clones and lacks some. The table includes about 380,000 clones, about 95% detected once. Remarks on this clone: This sample also contains other DNA sequences that code for the same CDR3.

The receptor was derived from a human donor. Sample: thymocytes. This rearrangement joins TRBV28 to TRBJ1-5; D ambiguous. The CDR3, as DNA: TGTGCCAGCAGTTTAGATAATCAGCCCCAGCATTTT. Residues: CASSLDNQPQHF.